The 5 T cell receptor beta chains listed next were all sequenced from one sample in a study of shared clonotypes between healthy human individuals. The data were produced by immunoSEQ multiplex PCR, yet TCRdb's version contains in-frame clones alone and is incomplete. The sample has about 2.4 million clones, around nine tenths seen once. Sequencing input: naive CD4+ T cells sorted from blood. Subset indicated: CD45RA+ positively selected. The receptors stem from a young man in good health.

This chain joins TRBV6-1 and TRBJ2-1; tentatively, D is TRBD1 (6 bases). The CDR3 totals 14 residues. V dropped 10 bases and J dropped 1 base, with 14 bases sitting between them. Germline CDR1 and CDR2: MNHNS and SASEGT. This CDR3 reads CATLGQFSYNEQFF. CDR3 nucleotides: TGTGCCACCCTAGGACAGTTTTCCTACAATGAGCAGTTCTTC.

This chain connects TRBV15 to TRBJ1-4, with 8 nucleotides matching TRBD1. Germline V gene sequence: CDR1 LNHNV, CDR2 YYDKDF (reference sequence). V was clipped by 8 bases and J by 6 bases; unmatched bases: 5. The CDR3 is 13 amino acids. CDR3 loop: CATLRTGHEKLFF. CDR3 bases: TGTGCCACCCTAAGGACAGGGCATGAAAAACTGTTTTTT.

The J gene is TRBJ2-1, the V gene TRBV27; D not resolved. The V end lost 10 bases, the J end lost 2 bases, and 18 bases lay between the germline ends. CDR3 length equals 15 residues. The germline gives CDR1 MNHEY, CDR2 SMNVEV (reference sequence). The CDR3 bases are TGTGCCACCTGTTTAGACGCACCTACCTACAATGAGCAGTTCTTC. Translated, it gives CATCLDAPTYNEQFF.

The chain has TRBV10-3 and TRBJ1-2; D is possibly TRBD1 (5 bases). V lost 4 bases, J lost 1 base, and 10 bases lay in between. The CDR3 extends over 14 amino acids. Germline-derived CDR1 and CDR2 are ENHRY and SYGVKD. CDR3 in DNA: TGTGCCATCAGTGGGGGAGGGGTTAACTATGGCTACACCTTC. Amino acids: CAISGGGVNYGYTF.

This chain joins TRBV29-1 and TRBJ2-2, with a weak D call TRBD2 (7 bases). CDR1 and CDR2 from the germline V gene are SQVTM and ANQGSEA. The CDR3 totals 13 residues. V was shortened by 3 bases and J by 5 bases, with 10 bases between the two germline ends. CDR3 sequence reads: CSVDGGLTGELFF. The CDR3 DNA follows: TGCAGCGTTGACGGGGGGCTAACCGGGGAGCTGTTTTTT.